A selection of T cell receptor beta chains follows, all from one sample in a study of cytomegalovirus exposure and HLA in healthy donors. Some clones are missing from TCRdb's copy, which holds only in-frame ones; the method was immunoSEQ multiplex PCR. The table lists approximately 200,000 clones, around 83% of them singletons. The sample comprised PBMCs. These receptors came from a girl aged 10-17 years in good health and CMV-seronegative. The CDR3 runs from the conserved cysteine through the conserved F or W. D genes are given only for firm matches. Not every row has a clone size; where given, it reads once, few, many or a size class.

NA	TRBD1	TRBV11-1	TRBJ1-3	15	CASSRDRGSGNTIYF	TGTGCCAGCAGCCGGGACAGGGGATCCGGAAACACCATATATTTT
NA	TRBD1	TRBV9	TRBJ1-6	14	CASSVGQGYSPLHF	TGTGCCAGCAGCGTAGGACAGGGGTATTCACCCCTCCACTTT
NA	TRBD1	TRBV7-9	TRBJ2-3	15	CASSPGQGRTDTQYF	TGTGCCAGCAGCCCCGGACAGGGTCGCACAGATACGCAGTATTTT
NA	NA	TRBV15	TRBJ1-1	14	CATSKAQTHTEAFF	TGTGCCACCAGCAAGGCACAGACCCACACTGAAGCTTTCTTT
NA	TRBD1	TRBV30	TRBJ1-2	13	CAWRARGQRGYTF	TGTGCCTGGAGGGCCAGGGGACAGAGAGGCTACACCTTC
NA	TRBD2	TRBV19	TRBJ2-1	18	CASSRGKNSGTYYNEQFF	TGTGCCAGTAGTAGGGGAAAGAATAGCGGGACCTACTACAATGAGCAGTTCTTC
NA	NA	TRBV5-1	TRBJ1-1	15	CASSSILQRNTEAFF	TGCGCCAGCAGCTCAATTTTACAGAGGAACACTGAAGCTTTCTTT
once	NA	TRBV28	TRBJ2-7	12	CASSAASYEQYF	TGTGCCAGCAGTGCCGCGTCATACGAGCAGTACTTC
NA	NA	TRBV27	TRBJ1-5	19	CASSLIAGPPFRRNQPQHF	TGTGCCAGCAGTTTGATCGCCGGGCCACCTTTTAGGAGGAATCAGCCCCAGCATTTT
NA	TRBD2	TRBV30	TRBJ2-1	14	CACFYSGRPDEQFF	TGTGCCTGCTTCTATAGCGGGAGGCCCGATGAGCAGTTCTTC
NA	NA	TRBV27	TRBJ1-2	16	CASSLSIEGGSDGYTF	TGTGCCAGCAGTTTATCAATTGAGGGAGGTAGTGATGGCTACACCTTC
once	TRBD1	TRBV2	TRBJ1-2	17	CASSPGQINSTPSGYTF	TGTGCCAGCAGCCCGGGACAGATCAACTCTACCCCATCTGGCTACACCTTC
NA	NA	TRBV7-9	TRBJ1-1	15	CASSPDGGVRTEAFF	TGTGCCAGCAGCCCCGACGGGGGAGTAAGGACTGAAGCTTTCTTT
NA	TRBD1	TRBV5-1	TRBJ1-5	14	CASSLGQGAQPQHF	TGCGCCAGCAGCTTGGGTCAGGGGGCCCAGCCCCAGCATTTT
once	TRBD2	TRBV5-6	TRBJ2-1	18	CASSLAGRGRASYNEQFF	TGTGCCAGCAGCTTGGCGGGACGCGGGAGGGCTTCCTACAATGAGCAGTTCTTC
NA	TRBD1	TRBV7-9	TRBJ1-2	13	CASSSRTGDGYTF	TGTGCCAGCAGCTCCCGGACAGGAGATGGCTACACCTTC
NA	TRBD1	TRBV6-5	TRBJ2-2	14	CASSWTGGTGELFF	TGTGCCAGCAGTTGGACAGGGGGCACCGGGGAGCTGTTTTTT
once	NA	TRBV6-5	TRBJ1-3	15	CASINLGGSGNTIYF	TGTGCCAGCATCAACCTGGGGGGATCTGGAAACACCATATATTTT
NA	NA	TRBV28	TRBJ1-1	13	CASSADFPTEAFF	TGTGCCAGCAGTGCGGATTTCCCCACTGAAGCTTTCTTT
NA	NA	TRBV6-5	TRBJ1-1	14	CASSDVRVRAEAFF	TGTGCCAGCAGTGATGTCCGGGTTCGGGCTGAAGCTTTCTTT
NA	TRBD1	TRBV2	TRBJ1-4	13	CASQGQHNEKLFF	TGTGCCAGCCAGGGACAGCATAATGAAAAACTGTTTTTT
NA	NA	TRBV19	TRBJ1-4	13	CASSMEDRRKLFF	TGTGCCAGTAGTATGGAGGACAGACGAAAACTGTTTTTT
NA	NA	TRBV2	TRBJ2-3	14	CASRSSTSTDTQYF	TGTGCCAGTAGAAGCTCGACTAGCACAGATACGCAGTATTTT
NA	NA	TRBV7-3	TRBJ2-1	14	CASSLGGSYNEQFF	TGTGCCAGCAGCTTAGGCGGGTCGTACAATGAGCAGTTCTTC
NA	NA	TRBV6-6	TRBJ2-2	15	CASSPRVLDTGELFF	TGTGCCAGCAGTCCCAGGGTATTGGACACCGGGGAGCTGTTTTTT
NA	TRBD1	TRBV14	TRBJ1-5	19	CASSQVDRGWDYSNQPQHF	TGTGCCAGCAGCCAAGTGGACAGGGGATGGGATTATAGCAATCAGCCCCAGCATTTT
NA	NA	TRBV19	TRBJ1-5	13	CASSIEGSQPQHF	TGTGCCAGTAGTATTGAGGGTTCCCAGCCCCAGCATTTT
NA	TRBD1	TRBV10-3	TRBJ2-5	15	CAISESNRGLDGQYF	TGTGCCATCAGTGAGTCAAACAGGGGGCTTGATGGGCAGTACTTC
NA	NA	TRBV23-1	TRBJ2-7	15	CASSQSTGSEYEQYF	TGCGCCAGCAGTCAATCTACAGGGTCCGAGTACGAGCAGTACTTC
few	NA	TRBV2	TRBJ2-5	12	CASSPIQETQYF	TGTGCCAGCAGTCCCATCCAAGAGACCCAGTACTTC
NA	NA	TRBV7-7	TRBJ1-3	13	CASSSAGGNTIYF	TGTGCTAGCAGCTCGGCGGGGGGAAACACCATATATTTT
few	NA	TRBV25-1	TRBJ1-1	13	CASTPDSFTEAFF	TGTGCCAGCACCCCTGACAGTTTCACTGAAGCTTTCTTT
NA	TRBD2	TRBV27	TRBJ2-3	17	CASSHSLAGGHVDTQYF	TGTGCCAGCAGCCATTCCTTAGCGGGGGGGCACGTAGATACGCAGTATTTT
NA	NA	TRBV28	TRBJ1-6	16	CASSGDRDTYNSPLHF	TGTGCCAGCAGTGGGGACCGGGACACTTATAATTCACCCCTCCACTTT
NA	TRBD1	TRBV7-2	TRBJ1-2	15	CASSPATDRGAGYTF	TGTGCCAGCAGCCCAGCAACCGACAGGGGGGCGGGCTACACCTTC
NA	NA	TRBV7-9	TRBJ1-4	16	CASSRPGDRVNEKLFF	TGTGCCAGCAGCCGACCAGGGGACCGAGTGAATGAAAAACTGTTTTTT
NA	NA	TRBV4-2	TRBJ1-2	15	CASSQGEGSNYGYTF	TGTGCCAGCAGCCAAGGGGAGGGTTCTAACTATGGCTACACCTTC
NA	NA	TRBV9	TRBJ2-5	13	CASSVGLQETQYF	TGTGCCAGCAGCGTAGGGCTTCAAGAGACCCAGTACTTC
NA	TRBD1	TRBV6-1	TRBJ1-1	15	CATLPRGGAGTEAFF	TGTGCCACCTTACCGAGAGGGGGCGCCGGGACTGAAGCTTTCTTT
few	TRBD2	TRBV4-3	TRBJ2-7	15	CASSSSFGTSYEQYF	TGCGCCAGCAGCTCGTCTTTTGGGACTAGCTACGAGCAGTACTTC
NA	NA	TRBV27	TRBJ2-1	13	CATGVLGYNEQFF	TGTGCCACCGGGGTCCTAGGATACAATGAGCAGTTCTTC
NA	TRBD2	TRBV7-3	TRBJ2-3	14	CASSGLASTDTQYF	TGTGCCAGCAGCGGACTAGCTAGCACAGATACGCAGTATTTT
NA	TRBD1	TRBV28	TRBJ2-7	13	CASNPDRDYEQYF	TGTGCCAGCAACCCGGACAGGGACTACGAGCAGTACTTC
NA	TRBD1	TRBV5-1	TRBJ2-1	15	CASSHGTASYNEQFF	TGCGCCAGCAGCCACGGGACAGCTTCCTACAATGAGCAGTTCTTC